The T cell receptor (beta chain) under discussion was sequenced for a study of cytomegalovirus exposure and HLA in healthy donors. Study findings and constraints: Using the classifier, cytomegalovirus status was reportedly diagnosed with high specificity and sensitivity. Generally TCR sequences proved uncommon, though certain public TCRs appeared in numerous donors. A list of 150 or so TCR beta chains associated with cytomegalovirus was given.

The repertoire was sequenced with immunoSEQ multiplex PCR; TCRdb's copy has only in-frame clones and lacks some. This sample carries 120,000 or so clones, approximately 89% of them seen once, and the ten largest clones take about 1.1%. Germline V gene sequence: CDR1 SGHDN, CDR2 FVKESK. The CDR3 consists of 14 residues. V shed 4 bases, J shed 4 bases, and the junction held 6 bases outside the gene matches. In regard to this clone: Antigen specificity is unknown.

Among the 120 or so subjects of the validation cohort, separate from the approximately 660-subject first cohort, were the donors. The sample was PBMCs. J is TRBJ1-2 and V is TRBV14; TRBD1 matches 7 bases. This TCR derives from a woman under 30 in good health and CMV-seronegative. CDR3 nucleotides: TGTGCCAGCAGCCTCGGGACAGCACTCTATGGCTACACCTTC. Translated, it gives CASSLGTALYGYTF.